Below are 20 T cell receptor beta chains sequenced from a single sample in a study of T cell responses to AZD1222 COVID-19 vaccine. The assay was immunoSEQ multiplex PCR, and TCRdb's table has in-frame clones only and misses some. This sample has more than 100,000 clones; over 80% occur once, and the top ten carry roughly 7.9%. This specimen was peripheral blood, taken 28 days after the second AZD1222 dose. The receptors here all came from an adult who received the AZD1222 COVID-19 vaccine.

CDR3 sequence: CASSLQTAGEQYF. CDR3 coding DNA: TGTGCCAGCAGTTTACAGACAGCGGGCGAGCAGTACTTC. The chain joins TRBV6-5 to TRBJ2-7; TRBD2 might be the D (6 bases). Trimming pared 4 bases from V and 6 bases from J, leaving 13 bases between. This CDR3 comprises 13 residues. Germline CDR1 is MNHEY and CDR2 is SVGAGI.

Concerning this clone: Other DNA sequences within the sample encode an identical CDR3. This sequence joins TRBV18 and TRBJ1-1; possible D gene TRBD1, 5 bases. The CDR3 is 13 residues long. Germline lookup yields CDR1 KGHSH and CDR2 LQKENI. Trimming shortened V by 3 bases and J by 2 bases, and 7 bases separated the two germline ends. CDR3 nucleotide sequence: TGTGCCAGCTCACCGCAGGGCAACACTGAAGCTTTCTTT. It yields the protein CASSPQGNTEAFF. Full variable domain (rest looked up from reference TRBV18 and TRBJ1-1): NAGVMQNPRHLVRRRGQEARLRCSPMKGHSHVYWYRQLPEEGLKFMVYLQKENIIDESGMPKERFSAEFPKEGPSILRIQQVVRGDSAAYFCASSPQGNTEAFFGQGTRLTVV.

This clone came up once. The chain joins TRBV6-5 to TRBJ2-1; D is perhaps TRBD2 (5 bases). Germline V lookup: CDR1 MNHEY, CDR2 SVGAGI. The CDR3 is 13 residues long. Trimming removed 6 bases at V and 15 bases at J, with 21 bases between. The CDR3 spells CASSPGLSGYPFF. CDR3 DNA: TGTGCCAGCAGCCCCGGACTTTCCGGATACCCGTTCTTC.

The V and J genes are TRBV14 and TRBJ1-1; D perhaps matches TRBD1 (6 bases). V lost 3 bases and J 0 bases, leaving 14 bases between the germline ends. The CDR3 has 16 residues. Germline assignment: CDR1 SGHDN and CDR2 FVKESK. For the CDR3, the DNA is TGTGCCAGCAGCCACCGGACAGAACTTTTGAACACTGAAGCTTTCTTT. Encoded protein: CASSHRTELLNTEAFF.

The rearrangement uses TRBV5-1 and TRBJ1-1; TRBD1 might be the D (5 bases). Trimming removed 4 bases at V and 1 base at J, with 38 bases between. The V gene's germline CDR1 is SGHRS and CDR2 YFSETQ. The CDR3 sequence is 23 residues long. Written as DNA, the CDR3 is TGCGCCAGCAGCCCAGTACAAAGTACCTATACAGCAGGGCGGTCTGGAGCGAACACTGAAGCTTTCTTT. This codes for CASSPVQSTYTAGRSGANTEAFF.

The chain joins TRBV5-1 to TRBJ2-5; D tentatively fits TRBD1 or TRBD2 (6 bases each). Per germline, CDR1 SGHRS and CDR2 YFSETQ. V gave up 6 bases and J gave up 2 bases, with 14 bases separating them. This CDR3 is 14 amino acids long. The CDR3 here is CASKLQGGQETQYF. The CDR3 DNA sequence: TGCGCCAGCAAGCTACAGGGAGGTCAAGAGACCCAGTACTTC.

This chain links TRBV25-1 with TRBJ2-1; D is uncertain. The germline V gene has CDR1 MGHDK and CDR2 SYGVNS. Trimming pared 3 bases from V and 8 bases from J, leaving 17 bases between. The CDR3 has 15 amino acids. The CDR3 protein is CASSDASAITHEQFF. In nucleotides, the CDR3 is TGTGCCAGCAGTGACGCCAGCGCTATAACCCATGAGCAGTTCTTC.

The chain's CDR3 is CASSPTRWSGGKSEAFF. DNA of the CDR3: TGTGCCAGCAGCCCCACCCGGTGGTCAGGGGGGAAATCTGAAGCTTTCTTT. This chain links TRBV7-2 with TRBJ1-1; TRBD1 aligns across 7 bases. Trimming at V came to 5 bases and at J to 6 bases, leaving 18 bases not matched to a gene. Germline V gene sequence: CDR1 SGHTA, CDR2 FQGNSA. The CDR3 has 17 residues.

J is TRBJ2-3 and V is TRBV2, with 12 bases that match TRBD2. This CDR3 region has 14 residues. In germline, CDR1 is SNHLY, CDR2 FYNNEI. V lost 6 bases to trimming and J lost 7 bases; unmatched junction nucleotides: 5. CDR3 sequence: CASRASGGANTQYF. The CDR3 DNA sequence: TGTGCCAGCAGAGCTAGCGGGGGGGCTAATACGCAGTATTTT.

The chain has TRBV18 and TRBJ2-1; D unclear. The CDR3 has 13 residues. The germline V gene has CDR1 KGHSH and CDR2 LQKENI. Deletions cut 5 bases from V and 5 bases from J, with 10 bases between. The CDR3 sequence is CASSARADNEQFF. Here the CDR3 DNA reads TGTGCCAGCTCAGCCCGGGCAGACAATGAGCAGTTCTTC.

The J gene is TRBJ1-1, the V gene TRBV6-5; no clear D gene. The V gene's germline CDR1 is MNHEY and CDR2 SVGAGI. V was trimmed by 5 bases and J by 2 bases, leaving 9 bases between them. The CDR3 has 13 amino acids. The CDR3 DNA reads TGTGCCAGCAGTCGTCTTCATAACACTGAAGCTTTCTTT. Encoded protein: CASSRLHNTEAFF.

The chain combines TRBV6-8 with TRBJ1-1; D gene ambiguous. V dropped 0 bases and J dropped 0 bases, with 14 bases sitting between them. This CDR3 has 17 amino acids. Germline CDR1 and CDR2: MNHGY and SAAAGT. CDR3 amino acids: CASSYSLVGRVNTEAFF. CDR3 nucleotides: TGTGCCAGCAGTTACTCTTTGGTCGGGCGCGTGAACACTGAAGCTTTCTTT.

The chain links TRBV27 to TRBJ2-2; D is undetermined. Per germline, CDR1 MNHEY and CDR2 SMNVEV (reference sequence). This CDR3 has 13 amino acids. V lost 8 bases to trimming and J lost 4 bases, with 11 bases between them. The CDR3 reads CASGDLLTGELFF. In DNA, the CDR3 is TGTGCCAGCGGCGACCTGCTCACCGGGGAGCTGTTTTTT.

This clone was recorded once. The chain recombines TRBV11-3 with TRBJ1-1, with D tentatively TRBD1 (6 bases). CDR3 length: 13 amino acids. V lost 5 bases to trimming and J lost 5 bases, with 12 bases between them. Germline CDR1 and CDR2: SGHNT and YENEEA. The CDR3 sequence is CASSRGGRTEAFF. CDR3 sequence (DNA): TGTGCCAGCAGCCGAGGGGGAAGGACTGAAGCTTTCTTT. Complete variable domain (other parts from reference TRBV11-3 and TRBJ1-1): EAGVVQSPRYKIIEKKQPVAFWCNPISGHNTLYWYLQNLGQGPELLIRYENEEAVDDSQLPKDRFSAERLKGVDSTLKIQPAELGDSAVYLCASSRGGRTEAFFGQGTRLTVV.

In its sample, this clone was seen once. In DNA, the CDR3 is TGTGCCAGCAGTGGGTGGACAGCCAGGGCCCTCCACTTT. Its protein product is CASSGWTARALHF. The chain couples TRBV12-3 or TRBV12-4 to TRBJ1-6; tentatively, D is TRBD1 (6 bases). This CDR3 region has 13 residues. V gave up 5 bases and J gave up 14 bases, with 16 bases separating them.

There are a few counts of this clone. The CDR3 loop is CSASSVNEQFF. The CDR3 nucleotides read TGCAGTGCTTCTAGCGTCAATGAGCAGTTCTTC. The V and J genes are TRBV20-1 and TRBJ2-1; TRBD2 is a possible D gene (6 bases). The V end lost 5 bases, the J end lost 6 bases, and 8 bases lay between the germline ends. Germline assignment: CDR1 DFQATT and CDR2 SNEGSKA (reference sequence). This CDR3 spans 11 amino acids.

This clone was seen a few times. This sequence joins TRBV7-9 and TRBJ2-6; 10 bases fit TRBD1. After removal of 3 bases from V and 0 bases from J, the junction contained 2 bases not matched to a gene. Germline CDR1 is SEHNR and CDR2 is FQNEAQ (reference sequence). The CDR3 covers 17 residues. The chain's CDR3 is CASSLDRGDSGANVLTF. The CDR3 DNA sequence: TGTGCCAGCAGCTTGGACAGGGGGGACTCTGGGGCCAACGTCCTGACTTTC.

The gene calls are TRBV6-6 and TRBJ1-1; TRBD1 aligns across 8 bases. V was clipped by 2 bases and J by 1 base; unmatched bases: 6. Germline CDR1 reads MNHNY; CDR2 reads SVGAGI (reference sequence). The CDR3 spans 16 residues. The CDR3 nucleotides are TGTGCCAGCAGTTACCGGACAGGGCCGGCGAACACTGAAGCTTTCTTT. Amino acid sequence: CASSYRTGPANTEAFF.

Here the CDR3 DNA reads TGTGCCAGCAGTCTAGGAAACACCATATATTTT. Protein sequence: CASSLGNTIYF. The V gene is TRBV7-6, the J gene TRBJ1-3, with D unclear. Germline CDR1 and CDR2: SGHVS and FNYEAQ. Deletions cut 6 bases from V and 4 bases from J, with 4 bases between. There are 11 residues in the CDR3.

This rearrangement joins TRBV28 to TRBJ1-1; 9 nucleotides match TRBD1. After removal of 7 bases from V and 0 bases from J, the junction contained 21 bases not matched to a gene. The CDR3 has 20 amino acids. Germline V gives CDR1 MDHEN, CDR2 SYDVKM. The CDR3 protein is CASKVGVNRDRDILNTEAFF. CDR3 nucleotide sequence: TGTGCCAGCAAAGTTGGGGTTAACCGGGACAGGGACATCTTGAACACTGAAGCTTTCTTT. Variable domain in full (rest from reference TRBV28 and TRBJ1-1): DVKVTQSSRYLVKRTGEKVFLECVQDMDHENMFWYRQDPGLGLRLIYFSYDVKMKEKGDIPEGYSVSREKKERFSLILESASTNQTSMYLCASKVGVNRDRDILNTEAFFGQGTRLTVV.